This entry is about one T cell receptor beta chain. As yet, its antigen is unknown. This sample was included in a study of shared clonotypes between healthy human individuals. Study results and limitations: Clonotypes shared by all four donors outscored non-shared clonotypes in generation probability.

Deep-level settings were used for running the assay. Clones were sequenced by immunoSEQ multiplex PCR, and TCRdb holds only the in-frame ones, with some missing. Of around 550,000 clones listed, roughly 96% are singletons. Germline V gene sequence: CDR1 SGHRS, CDR2 YFSETQ. V shed 5 bases, J shed 4 bases, and the junction held 7 bases outside the gene matches. The CDR3 covers 15 residues. CD45RO-negative, CCR7-selected cells formed the naive CD8 fraction, which excluded terminally differentiated effector memory CD45RA+ cells. The clonotype comes from a woman younger than 45 in good health. This chain joins TRBV5-1 and TRBJ2-3; 10 nucleotides agree with TRBD2. What was sequenced was naive CD8+ T cells sorted from blood. As DNA, the CDR3 is TGCGCCAGCAGAGGGGCTAGCGGGAGCTCAGATACGCAGTATTTT. Protein product: CASRGASGSSDTQYF.